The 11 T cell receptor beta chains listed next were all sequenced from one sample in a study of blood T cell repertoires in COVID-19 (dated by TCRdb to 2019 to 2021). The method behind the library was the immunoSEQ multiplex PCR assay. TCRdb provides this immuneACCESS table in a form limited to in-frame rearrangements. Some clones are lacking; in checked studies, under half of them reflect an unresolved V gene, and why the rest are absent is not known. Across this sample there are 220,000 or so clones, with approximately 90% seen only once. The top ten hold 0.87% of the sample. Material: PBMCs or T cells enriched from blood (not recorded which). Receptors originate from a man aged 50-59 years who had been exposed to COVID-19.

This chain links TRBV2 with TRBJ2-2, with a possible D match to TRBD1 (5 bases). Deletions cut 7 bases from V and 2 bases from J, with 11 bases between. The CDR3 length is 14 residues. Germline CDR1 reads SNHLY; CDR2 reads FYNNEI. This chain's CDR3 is CASKARDNTGELFF. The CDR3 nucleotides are TGTGCCAGCAAGGCCAGGGATAACACCGGGGAGCTGTTTTTT.

The chain's CDR3 is CASRRSRGGEAFF. CDR3 in DNA: TGTGCCAGCAGGAGGAGCAGGGGTGGTGAAGCTTTCTTT. This rearrangement joins TRBV7-9 to TRBJ1-1, with D possibly TRBD1 on 6 matching bases. The CDR3 covers 13 residues. CDR1 SEHNR and CDR2 FQNEAQ come from the germline V gene (reference sequence). V was shortened by 6 bases and J by 7 bases, with 15 bases between the two germline ends.

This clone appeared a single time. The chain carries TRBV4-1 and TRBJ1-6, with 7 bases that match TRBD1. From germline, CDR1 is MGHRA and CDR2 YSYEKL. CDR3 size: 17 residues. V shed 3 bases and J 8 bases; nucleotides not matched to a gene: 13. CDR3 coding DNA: TGCGCCAGCAGCCAGTCCCAGGGGGAGGTTAGTGATTCACCCCTCCACTTT. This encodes CASSQSQGEVSDSPLHF.

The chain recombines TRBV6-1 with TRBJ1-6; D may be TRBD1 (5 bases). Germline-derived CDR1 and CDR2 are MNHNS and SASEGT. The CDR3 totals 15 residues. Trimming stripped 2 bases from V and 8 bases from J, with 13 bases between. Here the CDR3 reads CASSESGGLHSPLHF. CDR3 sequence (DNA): TGTGCCAGCAGTGAAAGTGGGGGGTTGCATTCACCCCTCCACTTT.

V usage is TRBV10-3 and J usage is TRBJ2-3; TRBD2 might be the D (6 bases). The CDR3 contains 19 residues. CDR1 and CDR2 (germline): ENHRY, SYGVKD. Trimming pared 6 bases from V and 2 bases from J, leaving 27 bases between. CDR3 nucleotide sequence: TGTGCCATCAGCCCGTGGAGGGATCAGGGCAGCACGTTCACAGATACGCAGTATTTT. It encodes CAISPWRDQGSTFTDTQYF.

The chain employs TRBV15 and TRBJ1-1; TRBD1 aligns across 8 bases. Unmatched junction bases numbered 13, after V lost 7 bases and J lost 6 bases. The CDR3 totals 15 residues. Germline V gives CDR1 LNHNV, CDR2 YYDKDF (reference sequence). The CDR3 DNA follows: TGTGCCACCAAGGTCAGACAGGGGCATGGGGCTGAAGCTTTCTTT. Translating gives CATKVRQGHGAEAFF. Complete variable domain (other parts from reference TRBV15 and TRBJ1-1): DAMVIQNPRYQVTQFGKPVTLSCSQTLNHNVMYWYQQKSSQAPKLLFHYYDKDFNNEADTPDNFQSRRPNTSFCFLDIRSPGLGDTAMYLCATKVRQGHGAEAFFGQGTRLTVV.

The CDR3 bases are TGTGCCAGCAGCGGCCGACAGGCCCCTGAAGCTTTCTTT. Residues: CASSGRQAPEAFF. The chain joins TRBV7-6 to TRBJ1-1, with a possible D match to TRBD1 (6 bases). From germline, CDR1 is SGHVS and CDR2 FNYEAQ. The V end lost 5 bases, the J end lost 6 bases, and 13 bases lay between the germline ends. The CDR3 loop spans 13 amino acids.

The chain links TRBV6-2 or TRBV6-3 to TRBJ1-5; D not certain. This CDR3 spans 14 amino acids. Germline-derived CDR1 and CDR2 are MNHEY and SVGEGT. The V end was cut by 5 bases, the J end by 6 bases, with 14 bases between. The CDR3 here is CASSPRGAGQPQHF. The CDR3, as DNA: TGTGCCAGCAGTCCCCGGGGAGCCGGTCAGCCCCAGCATTTT.

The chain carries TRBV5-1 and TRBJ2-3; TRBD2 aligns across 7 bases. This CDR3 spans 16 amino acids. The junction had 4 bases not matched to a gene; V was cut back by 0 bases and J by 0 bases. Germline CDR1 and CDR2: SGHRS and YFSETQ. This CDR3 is CASSLESSGSTDTQYF. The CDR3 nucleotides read TGCGCCAGCAGCTTGGAGTCTAGCGGAAGCACAGATACGCAGTATTTT.

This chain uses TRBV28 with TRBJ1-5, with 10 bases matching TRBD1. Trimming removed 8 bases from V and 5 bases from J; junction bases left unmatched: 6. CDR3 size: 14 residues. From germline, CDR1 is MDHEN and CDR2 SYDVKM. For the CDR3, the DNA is TGTGCCAGCCGACAGGGGGCGTTATATCAGCCCCAGCATTTT. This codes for CASRQGALYQPQHF.

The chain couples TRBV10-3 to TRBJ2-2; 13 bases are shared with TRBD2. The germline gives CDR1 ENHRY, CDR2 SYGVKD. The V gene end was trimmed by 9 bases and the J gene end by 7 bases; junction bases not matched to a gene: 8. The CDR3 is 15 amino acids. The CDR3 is CAISGLAGVGGELFF. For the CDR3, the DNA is TGTGCCATTTCTGGACTAGCGGGAGTTGGCGGGGAGCTGTTTTTT.